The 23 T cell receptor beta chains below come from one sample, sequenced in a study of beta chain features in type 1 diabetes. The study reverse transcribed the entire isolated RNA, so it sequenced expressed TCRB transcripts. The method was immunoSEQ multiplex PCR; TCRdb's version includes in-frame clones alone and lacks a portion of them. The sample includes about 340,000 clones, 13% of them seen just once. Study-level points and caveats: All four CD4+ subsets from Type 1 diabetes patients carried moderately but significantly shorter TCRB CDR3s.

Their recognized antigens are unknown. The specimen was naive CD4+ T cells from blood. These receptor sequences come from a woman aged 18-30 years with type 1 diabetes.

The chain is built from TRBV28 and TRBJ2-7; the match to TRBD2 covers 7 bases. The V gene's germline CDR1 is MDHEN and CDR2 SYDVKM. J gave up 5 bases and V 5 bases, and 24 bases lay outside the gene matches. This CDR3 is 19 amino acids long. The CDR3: CASSPSMLGRGDGFDEQYF. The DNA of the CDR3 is TGTGCCAGCAGTCCCTCTATGCTCGGTCGGGGGGATGGTTTCGACGAGCAGTACTTC.

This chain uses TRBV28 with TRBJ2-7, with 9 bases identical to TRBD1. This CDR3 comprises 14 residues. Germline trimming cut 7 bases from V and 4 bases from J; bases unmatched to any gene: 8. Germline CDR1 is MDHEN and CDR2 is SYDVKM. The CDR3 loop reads CASTTGTGYYEQYF. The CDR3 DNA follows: TGTGCCAGCACCACAGGGACAGGGTATTACGAGCAGTACTTC.

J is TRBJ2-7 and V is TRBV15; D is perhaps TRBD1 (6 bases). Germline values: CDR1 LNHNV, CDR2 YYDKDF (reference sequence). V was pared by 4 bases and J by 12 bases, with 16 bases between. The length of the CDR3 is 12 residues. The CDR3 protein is CATSTQGPGAYF. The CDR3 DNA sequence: TGTGCCACCAGCACGCAGGGACCAGGGGCGTACTTC.

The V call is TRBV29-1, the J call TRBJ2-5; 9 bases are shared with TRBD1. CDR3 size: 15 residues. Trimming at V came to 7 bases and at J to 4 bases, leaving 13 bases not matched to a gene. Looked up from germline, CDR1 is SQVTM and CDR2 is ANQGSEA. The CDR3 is CSARGGDRVRETQYF. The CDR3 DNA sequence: TGCAGCGCTCGGGGCGGGGACAGGGTCCGAGAGACCCAGTACTTC.

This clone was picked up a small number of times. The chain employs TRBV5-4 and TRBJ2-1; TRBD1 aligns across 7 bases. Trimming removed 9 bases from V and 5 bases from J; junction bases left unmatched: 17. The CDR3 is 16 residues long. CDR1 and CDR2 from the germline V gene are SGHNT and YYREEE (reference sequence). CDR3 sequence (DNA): TGTGCCACTCGGACAGGTTTGACCCACAAAGACAATGAGCAGTTCTTC. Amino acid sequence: CATRTGLTHKDNEQFF.

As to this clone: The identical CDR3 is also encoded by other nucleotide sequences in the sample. The CDR3 protein is CSALTTNEQFF. CDR3 in DNA: TGCAGTGCTCTTACTACCAATGAGCAGTTCTTC. This chain connects TRBV20-1 to TRBJ2-1; D remains ambiguous. Trimming shortened V by 5 bases and J by 6 bases, and 8 bases separated the two germline ends. This CDR3 is 11 amino acids long. The germline gives CDR1 DFQATT, CDR2 SNEGSKA (reference sequence).

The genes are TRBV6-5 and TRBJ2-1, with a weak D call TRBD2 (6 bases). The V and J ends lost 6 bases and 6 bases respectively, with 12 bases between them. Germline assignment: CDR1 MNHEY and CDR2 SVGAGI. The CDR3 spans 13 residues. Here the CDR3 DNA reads TGTGCCAGCAGGTGGCGGGACTCCAATGAGCAGTTCTTC. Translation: CASRWRDSNEQFF.

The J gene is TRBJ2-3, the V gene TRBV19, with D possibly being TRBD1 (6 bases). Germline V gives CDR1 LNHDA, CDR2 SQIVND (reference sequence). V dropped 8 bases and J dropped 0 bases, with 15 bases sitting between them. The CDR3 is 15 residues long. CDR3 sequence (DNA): TGTGCCAGTCGGGATAGGGGGTTGAGCACAGATACGCAGTATTTT. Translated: CASRDRGLSTDTQYF.

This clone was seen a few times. CDR3 sequence reads: CASSQGIQETQYF. The CDR3 nucleotides are TGCGCCAGCAGCCAGGGAATCCAAGAGACCCAGTACTTC. This chain joins TRBV5-1 and TRBJ2-5, with D possibly being TRBD1 (5 bases). CDR3 length: 13 amino acids. V was trimmed by 4 bases and J by 1 base, leaving 8 bases between them. Germline CDR1 is SGHRS and CDR2 is YFSETQ.

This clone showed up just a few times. The CDR3 DNA reads TGTGCCAGCAGTGAAGCAGGGGACATGTGGAATCAGCCCCAGCATTTT. Translation: CASSEAGDMWNQPQHF. J is TRBJ1-5 and V is TRBV6-1, with D tentatively TRBD1 (6 bases). This CDR3 comprises 16 residues. V was trimmed by 0 bases and J by 4 bases, leaving 13 bases between them. The germline CDR1 and CDR2 sequences are MNHNS and SASEGT.

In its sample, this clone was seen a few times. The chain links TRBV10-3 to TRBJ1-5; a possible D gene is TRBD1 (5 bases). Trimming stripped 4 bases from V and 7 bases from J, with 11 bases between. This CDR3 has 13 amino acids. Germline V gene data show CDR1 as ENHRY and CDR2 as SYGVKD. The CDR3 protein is CAISAGGGQPQHF. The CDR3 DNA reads TGTGCCATCAGTGCGGGGGGAGGCCAGCCCCAGCATTTT.

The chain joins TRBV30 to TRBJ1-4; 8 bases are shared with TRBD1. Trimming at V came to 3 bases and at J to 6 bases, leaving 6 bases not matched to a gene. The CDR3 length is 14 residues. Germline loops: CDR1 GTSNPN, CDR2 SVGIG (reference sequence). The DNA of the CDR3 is TGTGCCTGGAGCGAACAGGGGGGGTATGAAAAACTGTTTTTT. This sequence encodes CAWSEQGGYEKLFF.

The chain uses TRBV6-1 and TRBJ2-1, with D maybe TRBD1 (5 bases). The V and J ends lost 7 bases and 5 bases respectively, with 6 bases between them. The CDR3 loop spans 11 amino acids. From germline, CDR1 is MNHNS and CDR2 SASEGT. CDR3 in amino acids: CASKQDNEQFF. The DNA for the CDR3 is TGTGCCAGCAAACAGGACAATGAGCAGTTCTTC.

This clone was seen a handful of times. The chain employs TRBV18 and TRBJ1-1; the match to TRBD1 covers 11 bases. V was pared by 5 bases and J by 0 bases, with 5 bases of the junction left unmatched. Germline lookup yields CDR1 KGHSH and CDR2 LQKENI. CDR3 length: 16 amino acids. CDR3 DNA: TGTGCCAGCTCAGCGGGACAGGGGGATGTGAACACTGAAGCTTTCTTT. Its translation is CASSAGQGDVNTEAFF.

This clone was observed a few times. The CDR3 bases are TGTGCCAGCAGCCTCACTACAGGGCAGGAGACCCAGTACTTC. This gives the protein CASSLTTGQETQYF. The chain joins TRBV7-9 to TRBJ2-5; D might be TRBD1 (6 bases). Germline assignment: CDR1 SEHNR and CDR2 FQNEAQ (reference sequence). CDR3 length: 14 residues. V lost 5 bases to trimming and J lost 5 bases, with 15 bases between them.

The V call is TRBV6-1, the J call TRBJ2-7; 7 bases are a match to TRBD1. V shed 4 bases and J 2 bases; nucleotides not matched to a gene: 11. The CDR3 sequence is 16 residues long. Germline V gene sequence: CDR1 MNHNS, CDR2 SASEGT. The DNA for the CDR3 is TGTGCCAGCAGTGGCCTGACAGGGACCGGAACCTACGAGCAGTACTTC. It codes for CASSGLTGTGTYEQYF.

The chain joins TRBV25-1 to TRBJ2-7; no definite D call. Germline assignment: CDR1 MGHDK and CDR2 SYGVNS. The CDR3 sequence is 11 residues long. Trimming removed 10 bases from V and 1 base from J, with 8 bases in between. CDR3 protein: CATVKSYEQYF. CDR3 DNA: TGTGCCACGGTCAAGTCCTACGAGCAGTACTTC.

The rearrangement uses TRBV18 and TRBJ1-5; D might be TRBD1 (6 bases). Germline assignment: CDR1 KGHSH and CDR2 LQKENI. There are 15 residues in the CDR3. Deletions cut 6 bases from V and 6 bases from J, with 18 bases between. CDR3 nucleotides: TGTGCCAGCTCCCCAGGGGTGGGGAGAGGTCAGCCCCAGCATTTT. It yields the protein CASSPGVGRGQPQHF.

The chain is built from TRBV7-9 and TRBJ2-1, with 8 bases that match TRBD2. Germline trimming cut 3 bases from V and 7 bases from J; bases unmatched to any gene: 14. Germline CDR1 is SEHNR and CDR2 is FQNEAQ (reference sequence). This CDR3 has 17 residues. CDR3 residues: CASSFSAGALGGNEQFF. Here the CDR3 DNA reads TGTGCCAGCAGCTTCTCAGCGGGAGCACTCGGTGGGAATGAGCAGTTCTTC. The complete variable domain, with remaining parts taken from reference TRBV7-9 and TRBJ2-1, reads DTGVSQNPRHKITKRGQNVTFRCDPISEHNRLYWYRQTLGQGPEFLTYFQNEAQLEKSRLLSDRFSAERPKGSFSTLEIQRTEQGDSAMYLCASSFSAGALGGNEQFFGPGTRLTVL.

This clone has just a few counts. This chain's CDR3 is CASSSLAGLSYNEQFF. DNA for the CDR3: TGCGCCAGCAGTTCCCTAGCGGGGCTCTCCTACAATGAGCAGTTCTTC. J is TRBJ2-1 and V is TRBV5-1; TRBD2 matches at 9 bases. The V gene end was trimmed by 5 bases and the J gene end by 0 bases; junction bases not matched to a gene: 6. The CDR3 contains 16 residues. Looked up from germline, CDR1 is SGHRS and CDR2 is YFSETQ.

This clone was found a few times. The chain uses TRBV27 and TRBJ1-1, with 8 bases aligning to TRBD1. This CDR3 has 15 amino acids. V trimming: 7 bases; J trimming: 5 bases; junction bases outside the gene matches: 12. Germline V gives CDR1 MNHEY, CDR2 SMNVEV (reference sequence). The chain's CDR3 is CASIFDTGGRTEAFF. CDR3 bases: TGTGCCAGCATCTTCGACACAGGGGGGAGGACTGAAGCTTTCTTT.

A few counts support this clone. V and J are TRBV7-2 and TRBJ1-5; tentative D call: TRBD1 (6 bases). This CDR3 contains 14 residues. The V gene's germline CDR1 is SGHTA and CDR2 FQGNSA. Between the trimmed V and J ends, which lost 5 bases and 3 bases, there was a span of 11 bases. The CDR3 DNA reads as TGTGCCAGCAGCCGCGGACAGACCAATCAGCCCCAGCATTTT. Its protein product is CASSRGQTNQPQHF. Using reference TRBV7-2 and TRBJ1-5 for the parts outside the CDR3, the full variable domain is GAGVSQSPSNKVTEKGKDVELRCDPISGHTALYWYRQSLGQGLEFLIYFQGNSAPDKSGLPSDRFSAERTGGSVSTLTIQRTQQEDSAVYLCASSRGQTNQPQHFGDGTRLSIL.

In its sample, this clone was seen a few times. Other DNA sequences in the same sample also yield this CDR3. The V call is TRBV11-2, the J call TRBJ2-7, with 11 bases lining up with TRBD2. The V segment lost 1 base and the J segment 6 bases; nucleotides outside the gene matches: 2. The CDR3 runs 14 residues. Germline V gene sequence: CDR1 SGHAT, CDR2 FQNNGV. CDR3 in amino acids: CASSLGLAGGEQYV. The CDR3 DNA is TGTGCCAGCAGCTTAGGGCTAGCGGGAGGCGAGCAGTACGTC.